This T cell receptor (beta chain) was recovered during a study of T cells in Graves' hyperthyroidism and ophthalmopathy. Study results and caveats: Within blood appeared most thyroid clonotypes that had expanded above 0.001. Classification by a 13 V-J model distinguished ophthalmopathy from stable hyperthyroidism.

To note about this clonotype: Its specificity is unknown.

The ends were cut back, 4 bases at V and 0 bases at J, with 11 bases in the middle. The CDR3 has 14 residues. The V gene's germline CDR1 is SQVTM and CDR2 ANQGSEA. Amplified TCR beta CDR3 regions derived from RNA transcripts. HTBI primers were employed in a first-round RT-PCR of the TCR CDR3. MiXCR, run by TCRdb on the multiplex PCR reads, gives a single entry per CDR3 protein. The sample shows about half a million distinct CDR3 sequences, roughly a quarter of them seen only once. On the basis of clinical symptoms, serum thyroxine and TRAb, thyroid ultrasound and orbital computed tomography, diagnoses were made.

This TCR derives from a woman aged 25 to 39 with Graves' ophthalmopathy. The sequenced material came from blood. This chain uses TRBV29-1 with TRBJ2-3; tentative D call: TRBD2 (5 bases). The CDR3 protein is CSVVSGASTDTQYF. In nucleotides, the CDR3 is TGCAGCGTTGTGAGCGGAGCTAGCACAGATACGCAGTATTTT.